This TCR beta chain was found in a study of monozygotic twins with inflammatory bowel disease. Reanalyzing the 5' RACE reads, TCRdb keeps one entry per CDR3 protein, without DNA. The sample yields 350,000 to 500,000 distinct CDR3 sequences, of which the top ten take up 2% to 3%. This CDR3 spans 14 amino acids. Germline V lookup: CDR1 SGHRS, CDR2 YFSETQ. The sequence was obtained from a human donor with ulcerative colitis or Crohn's disease, or a healthy co-twin of an affected twin (not recorded which). Source material: blood. The gene calls are TRBV5-1 and TRBJ1-2; no DNA is available, so the TRBD1 call from TCRdb remains unchecked. CDR3 protein: CASSFGTVNYGYTF.